This TCR beta chain was documented in a study of blood T cell repertoires in COVID-19. Study at large: Nucleic acid was either cDNA or gDNA, and it came from T cells, B-cell-depleted T cells, or PBMCs.

Original processing notes: The assay estimated nucleated cells by amplifying reference gene primers. TCRdb's table, derived via immunoSEQ multiplex PCR, lists solely in-frame clones and lacks some. That table gives V, J and clone size, and the DNA gave D and trimming. Found here are about 140,000 clones, almost 80% of them singletons; the top ten hold about 3.2%. Germline values: CDR1 MNHNY, CDR2 SVGAGI (reference sequence). The CDR3 is 14 residues long. V was clipped by 6 bases and J by 8 bases; unmatched bases: 7. Participant reports of clinical history set cohort assignment. This TCR derives from a woman between 45 and 65 years old who had recovered from COVID-19. The chain has TRBV6-6 and TRBJ1-4, with 9 bases aligning to TRBD1. The source material was PBMCs or T cells enriched from blood (not recorded which). CDR3 region: CASRIQGAREKLFF. CDR3 bases: TGTGCCAGCAGGATACAGGGGGCAAGGGAAAAACTGTTTTTT.